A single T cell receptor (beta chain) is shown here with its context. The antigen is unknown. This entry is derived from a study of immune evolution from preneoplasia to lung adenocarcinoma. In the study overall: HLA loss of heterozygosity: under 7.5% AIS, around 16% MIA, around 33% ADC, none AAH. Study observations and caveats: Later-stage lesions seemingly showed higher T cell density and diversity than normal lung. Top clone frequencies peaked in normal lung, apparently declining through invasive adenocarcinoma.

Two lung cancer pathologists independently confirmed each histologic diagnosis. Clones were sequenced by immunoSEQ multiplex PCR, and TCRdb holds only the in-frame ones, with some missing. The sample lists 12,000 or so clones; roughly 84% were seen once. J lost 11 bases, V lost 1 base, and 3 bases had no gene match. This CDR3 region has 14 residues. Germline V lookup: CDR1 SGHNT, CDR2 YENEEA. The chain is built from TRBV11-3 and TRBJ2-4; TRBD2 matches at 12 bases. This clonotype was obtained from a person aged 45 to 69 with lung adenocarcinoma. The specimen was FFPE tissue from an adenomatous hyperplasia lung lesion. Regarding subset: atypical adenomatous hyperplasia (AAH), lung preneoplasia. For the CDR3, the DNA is TGTGCCAGCAGCTTAGCCCGGACTAGCGGGGTTCAGTACTTC. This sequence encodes CASSLARTSGVQYF. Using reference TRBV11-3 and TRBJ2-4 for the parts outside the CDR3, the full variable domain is EAGVVQSPRYKIIEKKQPVAFWCNPISGHNTLYWYLQNLGQGPELLIRYENEEAVDDSQLPKDRFSAERLKGVDSTLKIQPAELGDSAVYLCASSLARTSGVQYFGAGTRLSVL.